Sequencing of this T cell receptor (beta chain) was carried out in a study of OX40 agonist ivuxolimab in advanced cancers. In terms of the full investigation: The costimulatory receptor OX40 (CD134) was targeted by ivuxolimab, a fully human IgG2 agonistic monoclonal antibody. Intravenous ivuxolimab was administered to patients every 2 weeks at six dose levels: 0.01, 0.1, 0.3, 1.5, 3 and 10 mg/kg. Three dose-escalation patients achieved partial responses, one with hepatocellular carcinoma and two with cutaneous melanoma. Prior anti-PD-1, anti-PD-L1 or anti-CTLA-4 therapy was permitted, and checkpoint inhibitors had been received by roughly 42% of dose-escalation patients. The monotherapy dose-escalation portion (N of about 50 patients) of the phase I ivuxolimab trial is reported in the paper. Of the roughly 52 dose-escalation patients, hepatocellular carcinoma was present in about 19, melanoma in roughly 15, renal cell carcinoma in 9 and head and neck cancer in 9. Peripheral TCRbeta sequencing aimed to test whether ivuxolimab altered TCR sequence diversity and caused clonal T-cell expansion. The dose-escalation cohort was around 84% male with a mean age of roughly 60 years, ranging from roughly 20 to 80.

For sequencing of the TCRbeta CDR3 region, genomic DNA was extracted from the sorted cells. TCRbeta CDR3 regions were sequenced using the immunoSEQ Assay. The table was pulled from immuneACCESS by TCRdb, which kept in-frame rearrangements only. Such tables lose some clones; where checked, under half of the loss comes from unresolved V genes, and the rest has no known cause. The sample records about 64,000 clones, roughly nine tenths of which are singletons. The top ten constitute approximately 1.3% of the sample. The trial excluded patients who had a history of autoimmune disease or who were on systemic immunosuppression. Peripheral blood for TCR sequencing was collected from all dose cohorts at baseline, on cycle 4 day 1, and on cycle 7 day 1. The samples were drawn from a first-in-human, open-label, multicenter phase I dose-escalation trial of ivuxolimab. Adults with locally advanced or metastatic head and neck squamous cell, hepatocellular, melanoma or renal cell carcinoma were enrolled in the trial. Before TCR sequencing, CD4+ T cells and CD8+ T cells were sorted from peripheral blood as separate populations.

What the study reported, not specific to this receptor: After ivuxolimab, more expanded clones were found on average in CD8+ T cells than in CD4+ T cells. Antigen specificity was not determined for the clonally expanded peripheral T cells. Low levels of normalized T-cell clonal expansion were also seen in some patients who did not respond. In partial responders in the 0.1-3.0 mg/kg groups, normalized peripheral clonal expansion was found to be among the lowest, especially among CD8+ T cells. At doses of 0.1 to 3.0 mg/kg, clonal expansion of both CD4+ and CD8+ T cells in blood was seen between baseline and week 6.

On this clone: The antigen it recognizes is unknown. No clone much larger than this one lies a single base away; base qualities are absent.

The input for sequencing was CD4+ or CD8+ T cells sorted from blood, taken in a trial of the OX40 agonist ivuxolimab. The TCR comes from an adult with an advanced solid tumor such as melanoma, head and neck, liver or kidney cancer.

CDR3 protein: CASIERDRENYGYTF. The sequence in DNA is TGTGCCAGCATCGAAAGGGACAGGGAAAACTATGGCTACACCTTC. The chain employs TRBV5-6 and TRBJ1-2, and TRBD1 aligns with 9 junction nucleotides. Taken from the germline V gene, the CDR1 and CDR2 loops are SGHDT and YYEEEE. The CDR3, cysteine through phenylalanine, is 15 amino acids long. The kept DNA is CDR3 alone, 45 bases in frame from the first base. For this chain, trimming is 6 bases at the V end and 2 bases at the J end, and the number of junction bases without a gene match is 8.